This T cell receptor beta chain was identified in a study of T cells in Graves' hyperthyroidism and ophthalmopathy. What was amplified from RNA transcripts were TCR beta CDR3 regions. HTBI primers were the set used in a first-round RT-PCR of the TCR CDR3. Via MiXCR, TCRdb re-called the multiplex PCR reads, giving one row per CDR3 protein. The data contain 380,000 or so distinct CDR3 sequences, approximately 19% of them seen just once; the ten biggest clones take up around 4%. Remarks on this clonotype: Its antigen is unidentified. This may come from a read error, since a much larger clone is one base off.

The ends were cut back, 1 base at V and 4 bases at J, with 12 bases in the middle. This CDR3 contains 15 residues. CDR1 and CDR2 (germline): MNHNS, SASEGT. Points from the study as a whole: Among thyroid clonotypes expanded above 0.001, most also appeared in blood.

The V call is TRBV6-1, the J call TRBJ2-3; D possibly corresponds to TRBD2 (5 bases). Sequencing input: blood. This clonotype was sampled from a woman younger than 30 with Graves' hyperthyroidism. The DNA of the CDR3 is TGTGCCAGCAGTGAAGAGGTCGAGGGAGCAGATACGCAGTATTTT. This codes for CASSEEVEGADTQYF.